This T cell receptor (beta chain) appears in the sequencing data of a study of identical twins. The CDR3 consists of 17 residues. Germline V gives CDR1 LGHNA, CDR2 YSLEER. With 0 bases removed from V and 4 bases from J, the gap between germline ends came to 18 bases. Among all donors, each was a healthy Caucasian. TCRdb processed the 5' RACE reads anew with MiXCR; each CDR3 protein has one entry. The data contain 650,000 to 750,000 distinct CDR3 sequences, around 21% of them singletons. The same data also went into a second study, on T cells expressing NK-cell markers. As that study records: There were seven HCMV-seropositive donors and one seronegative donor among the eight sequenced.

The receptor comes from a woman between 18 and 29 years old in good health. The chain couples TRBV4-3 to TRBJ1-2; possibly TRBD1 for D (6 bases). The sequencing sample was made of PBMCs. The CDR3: CASSQELRTVWFYGYTF. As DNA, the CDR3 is TGCGCCAGCAGCCAAGAGCTTCGGACAGTCTGGTTCTATGGCTACACCTTC.